The present TCR beta chain was sequenced within a study of shared clonotypes between healthy human individuals. Sequenced by immunoSEQ multiplex PCR; TCRdb stores in-frame clones only, minus some. Here the sample spans about 2 million clones, about 95% being singletons. Germline CDR1 reads MNHNS; CDR2 reads SASEGT. The CDR3 runs to 15 residues. J was trimmed by 13 bases and V by 6 bases; bases with no gene match: 14. A remark on this clone: Its antigen is unknown.

General study results and limits: Naive subsets, compared against memory subsets, generally had larger estimated richness values.

CD45RO-negative CD8 cells positively selected for CCR7 made up the naive population, which excluded terminally differentiated effector memory CD45RA+ cells. Sequenced: naive CD8+ T cells sorted from blood. The TCR was taken from a man younger than 35 in good health. V and J are TRBV6-1 and TRBJ1-4, with 10 bases identical to TRBD1. For the CDR3, the DNA is TGTGCCAGCAGCTCACCGGGACAGGGGTGGAACGGACTGTTTTTT. Its protein is CASSSPGQGWNGLFF.